This TCR beta chain was observed in a study of blood T cell repertoires in COVID-19. Study-wide background: There were acute and convalescent COVID-19 samples, and they came from the United States, Italy and Spain. PBMCs, B-cell-depleted T cells, or T cells were the source of the cDNA or gDNA that made up the material.

In the source study's methods: Using reference gene primer amplification, nucleated cell counts were estimated. The table came from immunoSEQ multiplex PCR; TCRdb's copy has only in-frame clones and leaves some out. The DNA gave D and trimming, while V, J and clone size come from that table. Here the sample spans about 310,000 clones, about nine tenths being singletons. This receptor was taken from a man aged 45 to 65 with active or convalescent COVID-19. The sequencing sample was made of peripheral blood.

For the CDR3, the DNA is TGTGCCAGCAGCCAAACAGGGAATAGCAATCAGCCCCAGCATTTT. Amino acid sequence: CASSQTGNSNQPQHF. The V and J genes are TRBV9 and TRBJ1-5; tentative D call: TRBD1 (6 bases). V was shortened by 4 bases and J by 0 bases, with 11 bases between the two germline ends. Germline CDR1 is SGDLS and CDR2 is YYNGEE. The CDR3 loop spans 15 amino acids. The whole variable domain, filled in from reference TRBV9 and TRBJ1-5, reads DSGVTQTPKHLITATGQRVTLRCSPRSGDLSVYWYQQSLDQGLQFLIQYYNGEERAKGNILERFSAQQFPDLHSELNLSSLELGDSALYFCASSQTGNSNQPQHFGDGTRLSIL.